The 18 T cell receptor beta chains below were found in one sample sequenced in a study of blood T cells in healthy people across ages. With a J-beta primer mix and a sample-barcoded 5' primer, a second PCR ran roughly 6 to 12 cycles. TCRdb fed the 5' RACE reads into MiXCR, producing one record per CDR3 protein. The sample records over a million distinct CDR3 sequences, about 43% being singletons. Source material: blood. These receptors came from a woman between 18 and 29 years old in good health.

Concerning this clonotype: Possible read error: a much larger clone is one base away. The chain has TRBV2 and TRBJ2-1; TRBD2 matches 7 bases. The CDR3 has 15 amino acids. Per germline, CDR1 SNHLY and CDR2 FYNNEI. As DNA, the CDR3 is TGTGCCAGCAGTGCGCTAGCGGATTCCTACAATAAGCAGTTCTTC. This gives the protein CASSALADSYNKQFF. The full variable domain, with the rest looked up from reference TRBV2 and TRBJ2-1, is EPEVTQTPSHQVTQMGQEVILRCVPISNHLYFYWYRQILGQKVEFLVSFYNNEISEKSEIFDDQFSVERPDGSNFTLKIRSTKLEDSAMYFCASSALADSYNKQFFGPGTRLTVL.

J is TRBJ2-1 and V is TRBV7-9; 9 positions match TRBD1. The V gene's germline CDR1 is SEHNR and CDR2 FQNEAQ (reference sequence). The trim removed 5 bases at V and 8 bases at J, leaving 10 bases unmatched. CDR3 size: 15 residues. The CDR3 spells CASSRPGQGFYEQFF. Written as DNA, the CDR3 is TGTGCCAGCAGCCGTCCGGGACAGGGTTTCTATGAGCAGTTCTTC.

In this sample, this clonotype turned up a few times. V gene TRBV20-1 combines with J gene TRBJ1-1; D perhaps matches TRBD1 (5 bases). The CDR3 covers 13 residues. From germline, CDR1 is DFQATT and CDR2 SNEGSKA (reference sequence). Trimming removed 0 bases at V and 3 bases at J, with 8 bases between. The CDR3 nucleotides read TGCAGTGCTAGAGAAACAGGTGACACTGAAGCTTTCTTT. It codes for CSARETGDTEAFF.

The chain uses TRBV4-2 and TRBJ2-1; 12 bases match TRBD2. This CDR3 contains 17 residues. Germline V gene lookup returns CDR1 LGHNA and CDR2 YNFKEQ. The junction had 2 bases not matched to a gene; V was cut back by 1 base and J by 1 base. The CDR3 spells CASSQALAGGSYNEQFF. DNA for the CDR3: TGTGCCAGCAGCCAAGCACTAGCGGGGGGTTCCTACAATGAGCAGTTCTTC.

The CDR3 sequence is CASSLLGDRIETQYF. The CDR3 DNA is TGTGCCAGCAGTTTATTGGGGGACCGGATAGAGACCCAGTACTTC. This sequence joins TRBV27 and TRBJ2-5; D may match TRBD1 or TRBD2 (5 bases each). Per the germline V gene, CDR1 is MNHEY and CDR2 is SMNVEV (reference sequence). The CDR3 loop spans 15 amino acids. Trimming stripped 1 base from V and 4 bases from J, with 13 bases between.

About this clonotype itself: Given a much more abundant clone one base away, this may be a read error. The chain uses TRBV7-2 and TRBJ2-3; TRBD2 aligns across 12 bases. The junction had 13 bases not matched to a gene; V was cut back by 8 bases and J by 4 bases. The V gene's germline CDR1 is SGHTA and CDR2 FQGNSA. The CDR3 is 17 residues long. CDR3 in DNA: TGTGCCAGCGTGAGGGCTAGCGGGAGGGCCGGTTCAGATACGCAGTATTTT. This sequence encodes CASVRASGRAGSDTQYF.

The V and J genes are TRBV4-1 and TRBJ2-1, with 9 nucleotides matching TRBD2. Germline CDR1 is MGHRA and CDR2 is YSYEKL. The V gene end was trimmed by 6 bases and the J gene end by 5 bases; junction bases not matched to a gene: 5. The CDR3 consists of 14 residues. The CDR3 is CASRRAGGNNEQFF. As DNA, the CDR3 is TGCGCCAGCAGGCGGGCGGGAGGGAACAATGAGCAGTTCTTC.

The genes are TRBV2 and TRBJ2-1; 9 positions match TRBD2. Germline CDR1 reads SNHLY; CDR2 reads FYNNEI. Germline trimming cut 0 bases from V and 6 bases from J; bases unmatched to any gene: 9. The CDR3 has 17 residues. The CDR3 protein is CASSEARRLAAFNEQFF. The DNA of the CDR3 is TGTGCCAGCAGTGAAGCGCGGCGACTAGCGGCCTTCAATGAGCAGTTCTTC.

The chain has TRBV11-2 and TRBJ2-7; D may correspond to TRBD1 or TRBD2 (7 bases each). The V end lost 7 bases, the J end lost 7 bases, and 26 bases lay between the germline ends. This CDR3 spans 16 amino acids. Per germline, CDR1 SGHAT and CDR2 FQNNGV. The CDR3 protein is CASTQGGLVPLEEQYF. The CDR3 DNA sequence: TGTGCCAGCACCCAGGGGGGGCTAGTTCCACTCGAAGAGCAGTACTTC.

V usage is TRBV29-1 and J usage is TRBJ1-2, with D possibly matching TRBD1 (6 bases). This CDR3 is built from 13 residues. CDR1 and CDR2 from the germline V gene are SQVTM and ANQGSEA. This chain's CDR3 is CSGVGGLVYGYTF. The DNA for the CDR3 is TGCAGTGGGGTGGGGGGCTTGGTCTATGGCTACACCTTC.

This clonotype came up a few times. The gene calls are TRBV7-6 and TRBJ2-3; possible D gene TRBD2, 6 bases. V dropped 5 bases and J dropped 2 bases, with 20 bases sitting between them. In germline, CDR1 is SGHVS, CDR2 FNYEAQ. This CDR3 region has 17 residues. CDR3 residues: CASSGQASASFTDTQYF. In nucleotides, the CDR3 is TGTGCCAGCAGCGGGCAGGCTAGCGCAAGTTTCACAGATACGCAGTATTTT.

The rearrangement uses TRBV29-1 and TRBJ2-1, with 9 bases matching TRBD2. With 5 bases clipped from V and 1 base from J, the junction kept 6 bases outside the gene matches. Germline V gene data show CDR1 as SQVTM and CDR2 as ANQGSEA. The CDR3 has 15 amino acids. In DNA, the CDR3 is TGCAGCGTTCGGGCTAGCGGGGCGTCCTACAATGAGCAGTTCTTC. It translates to CSVRASGASYNEQFF.

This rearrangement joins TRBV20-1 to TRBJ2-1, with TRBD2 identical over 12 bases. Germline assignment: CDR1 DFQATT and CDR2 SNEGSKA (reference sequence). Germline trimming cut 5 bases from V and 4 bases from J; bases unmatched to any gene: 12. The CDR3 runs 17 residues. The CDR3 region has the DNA TGCAGTGCTCCGAGGCCTAGCGGGGGGGCCGTTTACAATGAGCAGTTCTTC. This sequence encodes CSAPRPSGGAVYNEQFF.

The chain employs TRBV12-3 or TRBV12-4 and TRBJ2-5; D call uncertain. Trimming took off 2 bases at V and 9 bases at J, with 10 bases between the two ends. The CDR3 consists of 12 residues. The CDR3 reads CASSLTQSAQYF. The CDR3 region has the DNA TGTGCCAGCAGTTTAACCCAATCGGCCCAGTACTTC.

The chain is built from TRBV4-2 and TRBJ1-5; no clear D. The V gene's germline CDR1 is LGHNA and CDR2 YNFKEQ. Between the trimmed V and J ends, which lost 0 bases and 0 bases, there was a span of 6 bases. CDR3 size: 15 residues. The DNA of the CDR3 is TGTGCCAGCAGCCAAGATCCCCATAGCAATCAGCCCCAGCATTTT. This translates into CASSQDPHSNQPQHF.

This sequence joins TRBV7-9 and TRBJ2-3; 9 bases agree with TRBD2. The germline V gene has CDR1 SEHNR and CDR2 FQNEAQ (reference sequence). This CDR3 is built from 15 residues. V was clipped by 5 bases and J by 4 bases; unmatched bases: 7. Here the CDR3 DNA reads TGTGCCAGCAGCCGGTTGGGACTAGCTTCAGATACGCAGTATTTT. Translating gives CASSRLGLASDTQYF.

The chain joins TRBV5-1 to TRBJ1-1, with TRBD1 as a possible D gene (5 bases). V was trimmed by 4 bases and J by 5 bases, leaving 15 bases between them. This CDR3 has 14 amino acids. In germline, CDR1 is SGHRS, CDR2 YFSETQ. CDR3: CASSLGVLSTEAFF. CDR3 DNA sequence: TGCGCCAGCAGCCTGGGGGTTCTGAGTACTGAAGCTTTCTTT.

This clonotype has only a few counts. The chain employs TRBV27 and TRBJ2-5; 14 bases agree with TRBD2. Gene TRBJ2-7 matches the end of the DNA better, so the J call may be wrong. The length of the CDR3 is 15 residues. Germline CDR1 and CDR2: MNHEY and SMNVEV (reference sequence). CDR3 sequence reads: CASSQRLAGGSEQYF. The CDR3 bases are TGTGCCAGCAGCCAACGACTAGCGGGGGGGAGCGAGCAGTACTTC.